The clone carrying this TCR beta chain came up a few times. This specimen belongs to a study of T-cell reconstitution after alpha-beta-depleted transplantation in children. V lost 0 bases, J lost 8 bases, and 11 bases lay in between. Germline V gives CDR1 SGHRS, CDR2 YFSETQ. The length of the CDR3 is 13 residues. A library of TCRbeta sequences, prepared with unique molecular identifiers, was generated. TCRdb reprocessed the PCR reads with MiXCR, giving one entry per CDR3 protein. This sample has more than 250,000 distinct CDR3 sequences; approximately 9.8% occur once, and the top ten carry 10%. The chain carries TRBV5-1 and TRBJ1-2; the D gene is possibly TRBD1 (6 bases). The sequence derives from a human donor who donated a stem cell graft to a child with SCID. The specimen was PBMCs from the stem cell graft donor, collected from the stem cell graft. The CDR3 protein is CASSLAQGLGYTF. The CDR3, as DNA: TGCGCCAGCAGCTTGGCACAGGGCTTAGGCTACACCTTC.